This TCR beta chain derives from a study of CD8+CD57+ T cells in acquired aplastic anemia. CD8+CD57+ cell expansion, shown by flow cytometry, had occurred in the patients selected for sequencing. Genomic DNA acted as the template from which TCR beta VDJ combination and CDR3 sequence profiling were carried out. TCRdb passed the reads through MiXCR, listing each CDR3 protein once. The sample includes 170,000 or so distinct CDR3 sequences, roughly 65% of them seen just once. Sequencing was performed on sorted CD4+, CD8+, or CD8+CD57+ T cells (not recorded which) from PBMCs. The source of this sequence is a human donor with aplastic anemia.

The CDR3 DNA follows: TGTGCCAGCAGTGACTCGTTCGGGACAGGGGGCGATACGCAGTATTTT. Translating it yields CASSDSFGTGGDTQYF. The chain uses TRBV6-4 and TRBJ2-3; TRBD1 matches at 12 bases. This CDR3 contains 16 residues. V gave up 0 bases and J gave up 6 bases; unmatched junction bases: 4. The germline gives CDR1 MRHNA, CDR2 SNTAGT.